This T cell receptor beta chain emerged from a study of PD-L1 blockade in urothelial cancer. Clones were sequenced by immunoSEQ multiplex PCR, and TCRdb holds only the in-frame ones, with some missing. The sample consists of 100,000 to 150,000 clones, more than 75% of them appearing once. Sample time point: peripheral blood 6 weeks after treatment start. General study results and limits: Lower pretreatment blood TCR clonality, under the median, predicted better survival, researchers reported.

With regard to this clone: Its matching antigen is unknown.

The material sequenced was PBMCs, taken around atezolizumab (anti-PD-L1) treatment. This TCR derives from a man aged 45-60 years with urothelial cancer.

The CDR3 nucleotides read TGTGCCAGCAGCTTAGGGTCTAGGACTAGCGGGAGTCGGGAGACCCAGTACTTC. Protein: CASSLGSRTSGSRETQYF. The chain employs TRBV11-2 and TRBJ2-5, with 13 bases matching TRBD2. Germline CDR1 SGHAT, CDR2 FQNNGV. The ends lost 1 base at V and 5 bases at J; junction bases unmatched: 10. The length of the CDR3 is 18 residues.